The 10 T cell receptor beta chains given below trace back to one sample, sequenced in a study of human T cells and chemical hapten exposure. TCRdb re-analysed the RACE reads in MiXCR, keeping a single row per CDR3 protein. The sample lists around 85,000 distinct CDR3 sequences; 13% were seen once. The time point: patch test 3, about 24 weeks after DPC sensitization. Treatment specified: therapeutic diphenylcyclopropenone sensitization with weekly scalp DPC. Here the sequenced sample was whole blood, taken in connection with sensitization to the hapten diphenylcyclopropenone (DPC). Receptors originate from a woman aged 50 to 65 with alopecia areata. Some clones in this sample may be carry-over from other donors' samples.

The V gene is TRBV29-1, the J gene TRBJ2-1; D not resolved. CDR1 is SQVTM and CDR2 is ANQGSEA in the germline V gene. The CDR3 sequence is 13 residues long. Trimming took off 2 bases at V and 8 bases at J, with 13 bases between the two ends. The chain's CDR3 is CSVEISGGDEQFF. The CDR3, as DNA: TGCAGCGTTGAAATATCGGGCGGAGATGAGCAGTTCTTC.

Only a few counts were recorded for this clonotype. The V and J genes are TRBV6-2 or TRBV6-3 and TRBJ1-2, with D possibly TRBD1 on 6 matching bases. The CDR3 totals 15 residues. The V gene's germline CDR1 is MNHEY and CDR2 SVGEGT. V was cut by 6 bases and J by 0 bases, with 14 bases left in between. The CDR3 DNA reads as TGTGCCAGCAGAGAACAGGGATTAGCTAACTATGGCTACACCTTC. Translated: CASREQGLANYGYTF.

This clonotype has only a few counts. The rearrangement uses TRBV18 and TRBJ1-4; D gene ambiguous. CDR3 length equals 16 residues. Trimming cost V 0 bases and J 5 bases, with 13 bases left between them. Germline values: CDR1 KGHSH, CDR2 LQKENI. The CDR3 sequence: CASSPPTGQRNEKLFF. CDR3 DNA: TGTGCCAGCTCACCACCTACGGGCCAAAGGAATGAAAAACTGTTTTTT.

This clonotype was seen ten or more times. The chain employs TRBV29-1 and TRBJ2-1, with TRBD1 as a possible D gene (6 bases). Looked up from germline, CDR1 is SQVTM and CDR2 is ANQGSEA. The CDR3 consists of 13 residues. The germline V and J ends were trimmed by 6 bases and 4 bases, with 13 bases remaining between them. The CDR3 sequence: CSVSGTTYNEQFF. The CDR3 nucleotides are TGCAGCGTCTCCGGGACAACTTACAATGAGCAGTTCTTC.

The rearrangement joins TRBV25-1 to TRBJ2-2, with no clear D. V shed 3 bases and J shed 5 bases, with 10 bases lying between them. Per germline, CDR1 MGHDK and CDR2 SYGVNS. This CDR3 spans 14 amino acids. For the CDR3, the DNA is TGTGCCAGCAGTGAGACCGGGTGGACCGGGGAGCTGTTTTTT. This sequence encodes CASSETGWTGELFF.

Ten or more counts support this clonotype. The rearrangement uses TRBV11-2 and TRBJ1-6; the D is unclear. V lost 5 bases, J lost 7 bases, and 15 bases lay in between. The CDR3 has 15 residues. Germline V gene lookup returns CDR1 SGHAT and CDR2 FQNNGV. In DNA form, the CDR3 reads TGTGCCAGCAGCCCAATCGGACCTGTGAATTCACCCCTCCACTTT. Translating it yields CASSPIGPVNSPLHF.

This clonotype was seen a handful of times. The chain has TRBV18 and TRBJ2-3; D ambiguous. The CDR3 is 17 amino acids. From germline, CDR1 is KGHSH and CDR2 LQKENI. Trimming left V 4 bases short and J 5 bases short, with 22 bases between. The chain's CDR3 is CASSLNVQSGAGDTQYF. CDR3 nucleotides: TGTGCCAGCTCACTCAACGTCCAATCAGGTGCCGGAGATACGCAGTATTTT.

CDR3 bases: TGTGCCAGCAACAGAGCCCGGAGTGGGTACGAGCAGTACTTC. Encoded protein: CASNRARSGYEQYF. The chain combines TRBV21-1 with TRBJ2-7. TRBV21-1 is shown as a pseudogene. This CDR3 comprises 14 residues.

This chain joins TRBV11-2 and TRBJ2-1; 10 positions match TRBD2. Germline lookup yields CDR1 SGHAT and CDR2 FQNNGV. V was clipped by 0 bases and J by 13 bases; unmatched bases: 12. The CDR3 loop spans 16 amino acids. Here the CDR3 reads CASSLEALASGSFQFF. CDR3 sequence (DNA): TGTGCCAGCAGCTTAGAGGCCCTGGCTAGCGGGAGTTTTCAGTTCTTC.

This sequence joins TRBV5-4 and TRBJ1-1, with D uncertain. The CDR3 contains 12 residues. V lost 4 bases and J lost 3, with 7 bases in between. Looked up from germline, CDR1 is SGHNT and CDR2 is YYREEE (reference sequence). CDR3 in amino acids: CASSTPDTEAFF. CDR3 DNA sequence: TGTGCCAGCAGCACCCCCGACACTGAAGCTTTCTTT.